These 31 T cell receptor beta chains were sequenced from one sample in a study of shared clonotypes between healthy human individuals. Profiling relied on immunoSEQ multiplex PCR, and the TCRdb table lists in-frame clones only, not all of them. The sample has about 590,000 clones, roughly 95% seen once; the top ten hold 0.1% to 0.11%. Selected positively for CCR7 and CD45RO-negative, naive CD8 cells excluded terminally differentiated effector memory CD45RA+ cells. The sample was naive CD8+ T cells sorted from blood. Receptor source: a woman aged 25 to 45 in good health.

This chain joins TRBV27 and TRBJ2-5; 12 bases align to TRBD2. The CDR3 totals 15 residues. The junction had 5 bases not matched to a gene; V was cut back by 4 bases and J by 5 bases. Germline CDR1 is MNHEY and CDR2 is SMNVEV (reference sequence). The chain's CDR3 is CASSSTSGSGETQYF. In nucleotides, the CDR3 is TGTGCCAGCAGTTCGACTAGCGGGAGTGGGGAGACCCAGTACTTC.

In the case of this clone: The sample holds other DNA sequences that translate to the same CDR3. CDR3 in DNA: TGTGCCAGCAGCCCCGGGACAGGGTACAATGAGCAGTTCTTC. This encodes CASSPGTGYNEQFF. The rearrangement joins TRBV7-3 to TRBJ2-1; 9 positions match TRBD1. Germline CDR1 is SGHTA and CDR2 is FQGTGA. The V and J ends lost 5 bases and 4 bases, in that order; junction bases with no gene match: 3. This CDR3 comprises 14 residues.

This clone appeared a few times. This CDR3 is also generated by other DNA sequences in the sample. This sequence joins TRBV2 and TRBJ1-5, with D hard to call. The V end was cut by 3 bases, the J end by 3 bases, with 3 bases between. The CDR3 spans 12 residues. CDR1 and CDR2 from the germline V gene are SNHLY and FYNNEI. CDR3 region: CASSEDNQPQHF. CDR3 bases: TGTGCCAGCAGTGAGGACAATCAGCCCCAGCATTTT. The whole variable domain, filled in from reference TRBV2 and TRBJ1-5, reads EPEVTQTPSHQVTQMGQEVILRCVPISNHLYFYWYRQILGQKVEFLVSFYNNEISEKSEIFDDQFSVERPDGSNFTLKIRSTKLEDSAMYFCASSEDNQPQHFGDGTRLSIL.

This chain joins TRBV13 and TRBJ2-3; weak D call: TRBD1 (6 bases). The germline CDR1 and CDR2 sequences are PRHDT and FYEKMQ (reference sequence). V lost 3 bases and J lost 2, with 12 bases in between. This CDR3 spans 15 amino acids. CDR3 sequence reads: CASSLRTDHTDTQYF. In DNA, the CDR3 is TGTGCCAGCAGCTTGCGGACAGATCACACAGATACGCAGTATTTT.

The chain uses TRBV30 and TRBJ2-7; TRBD2 agrees at 7 bases. V shed 1 base, J shed 4 bases, and the junction held 4 bases outside the gene matches. CDR3 length: 13 amino acids. Looked up from germline, CDR1 is GTSNPN and CDR2 is SVGIG (reference sequence). CDR3 DNA: TGTGCCTGGAGTGAAGGACTAGTGTACGAGCAGTACTTC. Translating gives CAWSEGLVYEQYF.

A few counts support this clone. The sample has other DNA sequences that encode this CDR3 too. V is TRBV27 and J is TRBJ2-5, with TRBD2 matching over 7 bases. The J call could be wrong; TRBJ2-7 is a better fit for the DNA end. CDR1 is MNHEY and CDR2 is SMNVEV in the germline V gene (reference sequence). This CDR3 is built from 13 residues. In nucleotides, the CDR3 is TGTGCCAGCAGTTTGTCTAGCGGCTACGAGCAGTACTTC. This codes for CASSLSSGYEQYF.

The chain couples TRBV15 to TRBJ1-5; D gene ambiguous. The CDR3 length is 12 residues. Germline CDR1 is LNHNV and CDR2 is YYDKDF (reference sequence). The V end lost 6 bases, the J end lost 4 bases, and 7 bases lay between the germline ends. The CDR3 loop is CATSERNQPQHF. CDR3 sequence (DNA): TGTGCCACCAGTGAAAGAAATCAGCCCCAGCATTTT.

This chain connects TRBV6-5 to TRBJ2-2; TRBD1 or TRBD2 may be the D gene (6 bases each). The CDR3 spans 16 residues. Trimming shortened V by 2 bases and J by 3 bases, and 13 bases separated the two germline ends. Germline lookup yields CDR1 MNHEY and CDR2 SVGAGI. Written as DNA, the CDR3 is TGTGCCAGCAGTTACGATTGGGGGGCCGACACCGGGGAGCTGTTTTTT. This encodes CASSYDWGADTGELFF.

The gene calls are TRBV27 and TRBJ2-7, with D possibly TRBD2 on 6 matching bases. The length of the CDR3 is 13 residues. The germline V gene has CDR1 MNHEY and CDR2 SMNVEV (reference sequence). V was shortened by 8 bases and J by 6 bases, with 17 bases between the two germline ends. This CDR3 is CASAGFFGSEQYF. CDR3 bases: TGTGCCAGCGCGGGATTTTTTGGCTCCGAGCAGTACTTC.

Note on this clone: Other nucleotide sequences in the sample specify the same CDR3. The chain combines TRBV13 with TRBJ2-7; no clear D. From germline, CDR1 is PRHDT and CDR2 FYEKMQ (reference sequence). The V end was cut by 4 bases, the J end by 3 bases, with 4 bases between. This CDR3 has 11 residues. As DNA, the CDR3 is TGTGCCAGCAGCTCAAGCTACGAGCAGTACTTC. Its translation is CASSSSYEQYF.

There are a few counts of this clone. Other DNA sequences from this sample encode an identical CDR3 as well. The chain recombines TRBV27 with TRBJ1-2; D not certain. Germline assignment: CDR1 MNHEY and CDR2 SMNVEV (reference sequence). With 0 bases removed from V and 2 bases from J, the gap between germline ends came to 4 bases. This CDR3 contains 13 residues. CDR3 in DNA: TGTGCCAGCAGTTTATCAGGGAACTATGGCTACACCTTC. Amino acid sequence: CASSLSGNYGYTF.

This clone has only one observation. The V gene is TRBV5-1, the J gene TRBJ2-1; D is unresolved. The length of the CDR3 is 17 residues. The germline V gene has CDR1 SGHRS and CDR2 YFSETQ. Trimming cost V 4 bases and J 0 bases, with 17 bases left between them. The CDR3 bases are TGCGCCAGCAGCCCCATCGGGTCGCGGAGCTCCTACAATGAGCAGTTCTTC. Residues: CASSPIGSRSSYNEQFF.

This sequence joins TRBV7-9 and TRBJ1-1; D unresolved. Germline V gene lookup returns CDR1 SEHNR and CDR2 FQNEAQ (reference sequence). The CDR3 runs 12 residues. V gave up 4 bases and J gave up 1 base, with 4 bases separating them. In DNA form, the CDR3 reads TGTGCCAGCAGCTATCAGAACACTGAAGCTTTCTTT. Translated, it gives CASSYQNTEAFF. The full variable domain, rest sourced from reference TRBV7-9 and TRBJ1-1, is DTGVSQNPRHKITKRGQNVTFRCDPISEHNRLYWYRQTLGQGPEFLTYFQNEAQLEKSRLLSDRFSAERPKGSFSTLEIQRTEQGDSAMYLCASSYQNTEAFFGQGTRLTVV.

The chain joins TRBV7-8 to TRBJ2-7, with 9 nucleotides matching TRBD2. This CDR3 region has 17 residues. V trimming: 2 bases; J trimming: 4 bases; junction bases outside the gene matches: 12. The germline gives CDR1 SGHVS, CDR2 FQNEAQ. CDR3 amino acids: CASSLLRRVSGSYEQYF. The CDR3 bases are TGTGCCAGCAGCTTACTCCGTCGGGTTAGCGGGAGTTACGAGCAGTACTTC.

For this clone: The sample contains more than one DNA sequence encoding this CDR3. V usage is TRBV19 and J usage is TRBJ2-6; D not resolved. The V and J ends lost 3 bases and 1 base respectively, with 4 bases between them. This CDR3 contains 14 residues. Per germline, CDR1 LNHDA and CDR2 SQIVND (reference sequence). The CDR3 DNA sequence: TGTGCCAGTAGTATCTCATCTGGGGCCAACGTCCTGACTTTC. Translated, it gives CASSISSGANVLTF.

This rearrangement joins TRBV18 to TRBJ2-5, with a possible D match to TRBD1 (6 bases). The germline V gene encodes CDR1 KGHSH and CDR2 LQKENI. V gave up 3 bases and J gave up 4 bases, with 15 bases separating them. The CDR3 loop spans 15 amino acids. CDR3 sequence (DNA): TGTGCCAGCTCACCCACCGGCAGGGGATTAGAGACCCAGTACTTC. It yields the protein CASSPTGRGLETQYF.

The rearrangement joins TRBV7-8 to TRBJ2-2; no clear D gene. Trimming pared 0 bases from V and 2 bases from J, leaving 10 bases between. Germline values: CDR1 SGHVS, CDR2 FQNEAQ. The CDR3 has 16 amino acids. CDR3 nucleotide sequence: TGTGCCAGCAGCTTAGCTAGGTTCCGAAACACCGGGGAGCTGTTTTTT. Amino acid sequence: CASSLARFRNTGELFF.

Notes on this clone: Other DNA sequences in this sample translate to the same CDR3. The rearrangement links TRBV4-2 to TRBJ2-7, with TRBD2 matching 8 bases. Losses at the gene ends were 0 bases for V and 2 bases for J; bases not matched to a gene: 6. CDR3 length equals 16 residues. Germline V gene lookup returns CDR1 LGHNA and CDR2 YNFKEQ. The CDR3 here is CASSQEGLAGTYEQYF. DNA of the CDR3: TGTGCCAGCAGCCAAGAAGGATTAGCGGGAACCTACGAGCAGTACTTC.

V is TRBV4-1 and J is TRBJ2-1, with 10 bases aligning to TRBD1. V lost 5 bases, J lost 1 base, and 2 bases stayed unmatched. The CDR3 is 15 amino acids. Germline CDR1 MGHRA, CDR2 YSYEKL. CDR3 sequence reads: CASSEGQGSYNEQFF. DNA for the CDR3: TGCGCCAGCAGCGAGGGACAGGGGTCCTACAATGAGCAGTTCTTC.

This chain uses TRBV14 with TRBJ2-7, with 7 bases fitting TRBD1. Germline V gene lookup returns CDR1 SGHDN and CDR2 FVKESK. This CDR3 is built from 19 residues. V was clipped by 4 bases and J by 3 bases; unmatched bases: 21. The CDR3 here is CASSPRTGTVSFNFYEQYF. DNA of the CDR3: TGTGCCAGCAGCCCCCGAACTGGGACAGTCAGTTTTAATTTCTACGAGCAGTACTTC.

The genes are TRBV27 and TRBJ2-7, with 7 bases fitting TRBD2. Germline V gene data show CDR1 as MNHEY and CDR2 as SMNVEV (reference sequence). The CDR3 is 16 amino acids. J lost 5 bases, V lost 6 bases, and 16 bases had no gene match. The CDR3 coding sequence is TGTGCCAGCAGAGCCTACGCTGGCGGGAGTCCGGACGAGCAGTACTTC. This gives the protein CASRAYAGGSPDEQYF.

The V and J genes are TRBV23-1 and TRBJ1-4; a weak D match, TRBD1 (5 bases). TRBV23-1 is an ORF, with its function uncertain. The CDR3 consists of 17 residues. V lost 10 bases and J lost 7, with 28 bases in between. The CDR3 here is CAIPTGTYLGGGEKLFF. As DNA, the CDR3 is TGCGCCATTCCGACCGGGACTTACCTTGGAGGCGGTGAAAAACTGTTTTTT.

The chain joins TRBV4-1 to TRBJ1-6; no firm D call. Germline V CDR1 and CDR2: MGHRA, YSYEKL. Trimming left V 3 bases short and J 10 bases short, with 16 bases between. The length of the CDR3 is 15 residues. The CDR3 DNA reads as TGCGCCAGCAGCCATCGGGTCCTAGAGCGATCACCCCTCCACTTT. Translated, it gives CASSHRVLERSPLHF.

The chain joins TRBV28 to TRBJ2-7, with 8 bases identical to TRBD2. J lost 4 bases, V lost 8 bases, and 13 bases had no gene match. The germline gives CDR1 MDHEN, CDR2 SYDVKM. The CDR3 runs 15 residues. CDR3 region: CASAPAGVFGYEQYF. The CDR3 DNA reads as TGTGCCAGCGCACCAGCGGGAGTCTTCGGGTACGAGCAGTACTTC. The complete variable domain, with remaining parts taken from reference TRBV28 and TRBJ2-7, reads DVKVTQSSRYLVKRTGEKVFLECVQDMDHENMFWYRQDPGLGLRLIYFSYDVKMKEKGDIPEGYSVSREKKERFSLILESASTNQTSMYLCASAPAGVFGYEQYFGPGTRLTVT.

The rearrangement joins TRBV9 to TRBJ1-2; D is unclear. Germline CDR1 and CDR2: SGDLS and YYNGEE. The V and J ends lost 3 bases and 0 bases respectively, with 18 bases between them. CDR3 length: 17 amino acids. CDR3 nucleotides: TGTGCCAGCAGCGATAGTGTATTGTGGGCCCCTAACTATGGCTACACCTTC. Translating it yields CASSDSVLWAPNYGYTF.

The J gene is TRBJ1-1, the V gene TRBV23-1; 12 bases map to TRBD1. TRBV23-1 is treated as an ORF (open reading frame) with a function not yet certain. The CDR3 is 16 amino acids. V shed 0 bases and J 3 bases; nucleotides not matched to a gene: 2. The CDR3 sequence is CASSQSRDRGHTEAFF. CDR3 DNA sequence: TGCGCCAGCAGTCAATCCCGGGACAGGGGGCACACTGAAGCTTTCTTT.

Here the CDR3 DNA reads TGTGCCACCAGCAGAGGGACAGGGAACACCGGGGAGCTGTTTTTT. Translating gives CATSRGTGNTGELFF. The J gene is TRBJ2-2, the V gene TRBV15; 7 nucleotides agree with TRBD1. This CDR3 spans 15 amino acids. From germline, CDR1 is LNHNV and CDR2 YYDKDF (reference sequence). V lost 1 base to trimming and J lost 1 base; unmatched junction nucleotides: 0.

The chain couples TRBV19 to TRBJ2-3, with D perhaps TRBD1 (6 bases). V dropped 4 bases and J dropped 2 bases, with 22 bases sitting between them. Germline CDR1 is LNHDA and CDR2 is SQIVND (reference sequence). This CDR3 comprises 18 residues. CDR3: CASSTAYRAHLDTDTQYF. The CDR3 DNA reads TGTGCCAGTAGTACAGCCTACAGGGCGCACCTTGACACAGATACGCAGTATTTT.

The chain combines TRBV29-1 with TRBJ1-2; 9 bases align to TRBD1. The CDR3 runs to 11 residues. Germline CDR1 and CDR2: SQVTM and ANQGSEA. J gave up 8 bases and V 4 bases, and 2 bases lay outside the gene matches. Here the CDR3 reads CSVGDRAGYTF. The CDR3 coding sequence is TGCAGCGTTGGGGACAGGGCGGGCTACACCTTC.

Written as DNA, the CDR3 is TGTGCCAGTAGTATAAACCCTCGAGAGGGCTACACCTTC. Translating gives CASSINPREGYTF. The V call is TRBV19, the J call TRBJ1-2; D ambiguous. Trimming took 2 bases from V and 8 from J, leaving 12 bases between them. Germline values: CDR1 LNHDA, CDR2 SQIVND (reference sequence). This CDR3 region has 13 residues.

The gene calls are TRBV28 and TRBJ2-5, with TRBD2 matching 9 bases. Germline CDR1 reads MDHEN; CDR2 reads SYDVKM. The CDR3 covers 21 residues. J was trimmed by 1 base and V by 0 bases; bases with no gene match: 18. CDR3 loop: CASSLCTAHEECGRGQETQYF. Written as DNA, the CDR3 is TGTGCCAGCAGTTTATGCACAGCGCACGAAGAATGCGGGAGGGGCCAAGAGACCCAGTACTTC.